A single sample gave rise to the 13 T cell receptor beta chains below, sequenced in a study of blood T cell repertoires in COVID-19. Measured with immunoSEQ multiplex PCR; TCRdb has only the in-frame clones, and not every one. The data contain about 500,000 clones, roughly 89% of them singletons. The sample consisted of peripheral blood. All receptors derive from a man younger than 35 with COVID-19, enrolled during active disease.

The chain has TRBV5-1 and TRBJ2-3; 7 nucleotides agree with TRBD2. The CDR3 is 16 amino acids. Germline lookup yields CDR1 SGHRS and CDR2 YFSETQ. V shed 3 bases and J 3 bases; nucleotides not matched to a gene: 10. CDR3 sequence: CASSWTSRELTDTQYF. The DNA of the CDR3 is TGCGCCAGCAGCTGGACTAGTCGGGAGTTGACAGATACGCAGTATTTT.

The V gene is TRBV10-3, the J gene TRBJ1-2; D is undetermined. The CDR3 contains 13 residues. V shed 8 bases and J shed 8 bases, with 18 bases lying between them. CDR1 and CDR2 (germline): ENHRY, SYGVKD. The CDR3 here is CAIRGEVDGGYTF. The CDR3 nucleotides are TGTGCCATCCGGGGAGAAGTAGACGGAGGCTACACCTTC.

The V gene is TRBV19, the J gene TRBJ2-2; D is uncertain. Germline V CDR1 and CDR2: LNHDA, SQIVND (reference sequence). Trimming removed 1 base at V and 5 bases at J, with 8 bases between. The CDR3 spans 14 residues. The CDR3 here is CASSIGSETGELFF. The CDR3 coding sequence is TGTGCCAGTAGTATAGGGAGCGAAACCGGGGAGCTGTTTTTT.

This clone appeared a single time. CDR3 region: CAFSTGRNSPLHF. CDR3 sequence (DNA): TGTGCCTTCTCCACCGGCAGGAATTCACCCCTCCACTTT. V and J are TRBV30 and TRBJ1-6, with no clear D. There are 13 residues in the CDR3. Trimming took off 7 bases at V and 7 bases at J, with 14 bases between the two ends. Germline loops: CDR1 GTSNPN, CDR2 SVGIG (reference sequence).

J is TRBJ2-3 and V is TRBV29-1; 8 positions agree with TRBD2. This CDR3 has 14 amino acids. Losses at the gene ends were 4 bases for V and 5 bases for J; bases not matched to a gene: 8. Germline loops: CDR1 SQVTM, CDR2 ANQGSEA. CDR3 protein: CSVVGAGEIDTQYF. The CDR3 DNA is TGCAGCGTTGTAGGAGCGGGAGAGATAGATACGCAGTATTTT.

This chain joins TRBV9 and TRBJ1-3; D remains unclear. Trimming removed 0 bases at V and 0 bases at J, with 13 bases between. The CDR3 has 17 residues. Germline V gives CDR1 SGDLS, CDR2 YYNGEE. Here the CDR3 DNA reads TGTGCCAGCAGCGTAGACGGGGTATTATTCTCTGGAAACACCATATATTTT. Encoded protein: CASSVDGVLFSGNTIYF. The whole variable domain, remainder taken from reference TRBV9 and TRBJ1-3, is DSGVTQTPKHLITATGQRVTLRCSPRSGDLSVYWYQQSLDQGLQFLIQYYNGEERAKGNILERFSAQQFPDLHSELNLSSLELGDSALYFCASSVDGVLFSGNTIYFGEGSWLTVV.

CDR3 in amino acids: CASRGSSPGELFF. CDR3 nucleotides: TGTGCCAGCAGAGGGAGTTCTCCCGGGGAGCTGTTTTTT. V and J are TRBV2 and TRBJ2-2, with D possibly TRBD2 on 5 matching bases. The V gene's germline CDR1 is SNHLY and CDR2 FYNNEI. Between the trimmed V and J ends, which lost 6 bases and 6 bases, there was a span of 11 bases. The CDR3 is 13 residues long.

This clone was recorded only once. CDR3 protein: CASSRTDSLLTF. DNA for the CDR3: TGTGCCAGCAGCCGCACGGACAGCCTATTGACCTTC. J is TRBJ1-2 and V is TRBV7-9, with a weak D call TRBD1 (6 bases). CDR3 length: 12 residues. The V end lost 5 bases, the J end lost 14 bases, and 18 bases lay between the germline ends. Germline assignment: CDR1 SEHNR and CDR2 FQNEAQ (reference sequence).

CDR3 region: CASSLEPRAGNQPQHF. The CDR3 DNA sequence: TGTGCCAGCAGCTTAGAGCCCAGGGCGGGCAATCAGCCCCAGCATTTT. The rearrangement links TRBV7-8 to TRBJ1-5, with D maybe TRBD1 (5 bases). This CDR3 spans 16 amino acids. Trimming left V 1 base short and J 2 bases short, with 12 bases between. Germline assignment: CDR1 SGHVS and CDR2 FQNEAQ.

The chain combines TRBV29-1 with TRBJ2-1; possible D gene TRBD1, 6 bases. V was pared by 4 bases and J by 9 bases, with 16 bases between. CDR3 size: 13 residues. Germline values: CDR1 SQVTM, CDR2 ANQGSEA. The CDR3 protein is CSVARGGLGEQFF. CDR3 nucleotide sequence: TGCAGCGTTGCCAGGGGTGGTCTCGGTGAGCAGTTCTTC.

To note about this clone: The same CDR3 also results from other DNA sequences found in this sample. The chain joins TRBV9 to TRBJ1-1; TRBD1 might be the D (6 bases). The CDR3 consists of 14 residues. Per germline, CDR1 SGDLS and CDR2 YYNGEE. V lost 4 bases, J lost 0 bases, and 10 bases lay in between. CDR3 sequence reads: CASSPGQMNTEAFF. As DNA, the CDR3 is TGTGCCAGCAGCCCAGGACAGATGAACACTGAAGCTTTCTTT. The entire variable domain, with the rest obtained from reference TRBV9 and TRBJ1-1, is as follows: DSGVTQTPKHLITATGQRVTLRCSPRSGDLSVYWYQQSLDQGLQFLIQYYNGEERAKGNILERFSAQQFPDLHSELNLSSLELGDSALYFCASSPGQMNTEAFFGQGTRLTVV.

This rearrangement joins TRBV7-2 to TRBJ2-7; no clear D gene. CDR3 length: 15 amino acids. Germline V gene sequence: CDR1 SGHTA, CDR2 FQGNSA. V lost 0 bases and J lost 2, with 11 bases in between. The CDR3: CASSLAARVAYEQYF. For the CDR3, the DNA is TGTGCCAGCAGCTTAGCGGCCCGGGTGGCCTACGAGCAGTACTTC. Combining the CDR3 with reference TRBV7-2 and TRBJ2-7 gives the whole variable domain GAGVSQSPSNKVTEKGKDVELRCDPISGHTALYWYRQSLGQGLEFLIYFQGNSAPDKSGLPSDRFSAERTGGSVSTLTIQRTQQEDSAVYLCASSLAARVAYEQYFGPGTRLTVT.

The chain carries TRBV10-2 and TRBJ1-3, with 9 bases aligning to TRBD1. Germline trimming cut 8 bases from V and 7 bases from J; bases unmatched to any gene: 12. The germline V gene encodes CDR1 WSHSY and CDR2 SAAADI. This CDR3 region has 15 residues. CDR3 in amino acids: CASHPGTGLQNTIYF. In nucleotides, the CDR3 is TGCGCCAGCCACCCCGGGACAGGGCTTCAGAACACCATATATTTT.